This is a list of T cell receptor beta chains from one sample in a study of PD-L1 blockade in urothelial cancer. Clones were sequenced by immunoSEQ multiplex PCR, and TCRdb holds only the in-frame ones, with some missing. The table lists approximately 63,000 clones, more than 80% of them singletons. Material: PBMCs, obtained around atezolizumab (anti-PD-L1) treatment. The receptor source for this set is a man between 65 and 85 years old with urothelial cancer. Each CDR3 is given with its conserved first and last residue. The order of the fields is clone size, D gene, J gene, V gene, CDR3 protein, CDR3 DNA. D genes are given only for firm matches. The size field is filled for only some rows; it gives once, few, many or a size class.

NA,TRBD1,TRBJ1-1,TRBV5-8,CASSTGPWDTEAFF,TGTGCCAGCTCGACAGGGCCGTGGGACACTGAAGCTTTCTTT
NA,NA,TRBJ2-5,TRBV7-9,CASSLAGGGKTQYF,TGTGCCAGCAGCTTAGCTGGGGGAGGAAAGACCCAGTACTTC
NA,NA,TRBJ1-2,TRBV18,CASSYQKQGYGYTF,TGTGCCAGCTCATACCAGAAACAGGGCTATGGCTACACCTTC
NA,TRBD1,TRBJ1-2,TRBV5-5,CASSFPPRTGGFLGYTF,TGTGCCAGCAGCTTCCCTCCCCGGACAGGGGGCTTCCTTGGCTACACCTTC
NA,NA,TRBJ1-2,TRBV21-1,CASSKGGPNLNYGYTF,TGTGCCAGCAGCAAAGGAGGGCCGAACCTTAACTATGGCTACACCTTC
NA,NA,TRBJ1-3,TRBV30,CARKRLASSGNTIYF,TGTGCCCGGAAGAGGTTGGCCAGCTCTGGAAACACCATATATTTT
once,TRBD2,TRBJ2-1,TRBV5-1,CASSFGLALRDEQFF,TGTGCCAGCAGCTTTGGACTAGCCCTTCGCGATGAGCAGTTCTTC
few,TRBD2,TRBJ2-7,TRBV28,CASSPVGFGLAGDRVRTYEQYF,TGTGCCAGCAGTCCGGTGGGATTTGGGCTAGCGGGAGACCGGGTGCGAACCTACGAGCAGTACTTC
few,TRBD1,TRBJ1-1,TRBV9,CASSLGGLGTEAFF,TGTGCCAGCAGCTTAGGGGGCCTGGGCACTGAAGCTTTCTTT
once,TRBD2,TRBJ2-1,TRBV9,CASTAGTSGTNEQFF,TGTGCCAGCACCGCCGGGACTAGCGGGACCAATGAGCAGTTCTTC
few,TRBD1,TRBJ2-5,TRBV10-1,CATSTGTGEFQETQYF,TGCGCCACCTCTACCGGGACAGGGGAATTCCAAGAGACCCAGTACTTC
NA,NA,TRBJ2-7,TRBV11-1,CASSLASSYEQYF,TGTGCCAGCAGCTTAGCGAGCTCCTACGAGCAGTACTTC
NA,NA,TRBJ2-5,TRBV25-1,CASSEFMGGQETQYF,TGTGCCAGCAGTGAATTCATGGGGGGGCAGGAGACCCAGTACTTC
NA,NA,TRBJ1-1,TRBV9,CASSGDTTNTEAFF,TGTGCCAGCAGCGGCGACACGACGAACACTGAAGCTTTCTTT
few,TRBD2,TRBJ2-7,TRBV6-5,CASSYSTSGSYEQYF,TGTGCCAGCAGTTACTCAACTAGCGGGAGTTACGAGCAGTACTTC
NA,TRBD1,TRBJ1-2,TRBV4-2,CASSQPQGTEWGYGYTF,TGTGCCAGCAGCCAACCTCAAGGGACAGAGTGGGGCTATGGCTACACCTTC
NA,NA,TRBJ2-2,TRBV19,CASSIGRQGREAGELFF,TGTGCCAGTAGTATAGGGAGACAGGGGAGGGAAGCCGGGGAGCTGTTTTTT
NA,NA,TRBJ2-1,TRBV18,CATSNSYNEQFF,TGTGCCACCTCGAATAGTTACAATGAGCAGTTCTTC
few,NA,TRBJ2-5,TRBV28,CASSLNAETQYF,TGTGCCAGCAGTTTAAATGCGGAGACCCAGTACTTC
NA,NA,TRBJ2-7,TRBV5-6,CASSVNTYEQYF,TGTGCCAGCAGCGTAAACACCTACGAGCAGTACTTC
NA,NA,TRBJ1-4,TRBV28,CASSMTGISNEKLFF,TGTGCCAGCAGTATGACGGGAATCTCCAATGAAAAACTGTTTTTT
NA,TRBD1,TRBJ2-6,TRBV27,CASRWDRGPGANVLTF,TGTGCCAGCAGGTGGGACAGGGGTCCCGGGGCCAACGTCCTGACTTTC
NA,TRBD2,TRBJ2-7,TRBV9,CASGPSGTNEQYF,TGTGCCAGCGGGCCGAGCGGGACCAACGAGCAGTACTTC
NA,TRBD1,TRBJ1-2,TRBV7-2,CASISKRGRGGYTF,TGTGCCAGCATCTCCAAGAGGGGGCGCGGTGGCTACACCTTC
NA,NA,TRBJ1-1,TRBV5-4,CASSFSGTIMNTEAFF,TGTGCCAGCAGCTTCTCAGGGACAATCATGAACACTGAAGCTTTCTTT
NA,NA,TRBJ1-1,TRBV10-2,CASSESMGATEAFF,TGCGCCAGCAGTGAGTCGATGGGCGCAACTGAAGCTTTCTTT
few,NA,TRBJ2-5,TRBV7-2,CASSPHQATQYF,TGTGCCAGCAGCCCCCACCAAGCGACCCAGTACTTC
NA,NA,TRBJ2-7,TRBV18,CASSPYGQRSYEQYF,TGTGCCAGCTCACCATACGGACAGCGCTCCTACGAGCAGTACTTC
once,NA,TRBJ2-3,TRBV9,CASSVERGTNTQYF,TGTGCCAGCAGCGTAGAAAGAGGGACAAATACGCAGTATTTT
NA,TRBD1,TRBJ2-7,TRBV15,CATSRDRGTSEQYF,TGTGCCACCAGCAGAGACAGGGGGACAAGCGAGCAGTACTTC